The 5 T cell receptor beta chains in this list originate from one sample, sequenced in a study of tumor-infiltrating lymphocytes in primary liver carcinoma. Investigators took RNA and DNA out together from approximately 22-30 mg of unsorted bulk tissue. The investigators made TCR beta cDNA from about 500 ng total RNA, using a constant-region primer. Three-round nested multiplex PCR performed with slightly modified ARM-PCR produced the TCR beta libraries. Both of the initial two PCR rounds ran for roughly 10 cycles and employed TRBV1-TRBV30 forward primers alongside a C-beta reverse primer. TCRdb reprocessed the multiplex PCR reads via MiXCR and lists one record per CDR3 protein. The sample carries about 64,000 distinct CDR3 sequences, roughly two thirds recorded once. The sequenced sample consisted of liver tumor tissue from sampling region 4. Subset in this sample: tumor region T4, right-lateral pole. These receptors came from a man aged 35-49 years with primary liver carcinoma and hepatitis B virus infection.

V usage is TRBV11-2 and J usage is TRBJ2-6; either TRBD1 or TRBD2 may supply D (5 bases each). Per the germline V gene, CDR1 is SGHAT and CDR2 is FQNNGV. Trimming stripped 2 bases from V and 19 bases from J, with 27 bases between. This CDR3 has 16 residues. DNA of the CDR3: TGTGCCAGCAGCTTACATCTCGGGGCTGGGGCCAACGTCATTACTTTC. Translating gives CASSLHLGAGANVITF.

To note about this clonotype: The conserved phenylalanine or tryptophan normally closing the CDR3 is absent here, so this likely arose from a read error. As DNA, the CDR3 is TGTGCCAGCAGTGCCCTTGATGGGAACTATGGCTACACCTCC. This codes for CASSALDGNYGYTS. The chain carries TRBV4-2 and TRBJ1-2; D gene uncertain. CDR1 and CDR2 (germline): LGHNA, YNFKEQ. This CDR3 is 14 amino acids long. Trimming left V 6 bases short and J 2 bases short, with 13 bases between.

A note on this clonotype: This is likely a read error, given that the CDR3 carries no conserved phenylalanine or tryptophan at its end. This chain joins TRBV6-5 and TRBJ2-1, with 7 bases aligning to TRBD1. Germline CDR1 is MNHEY and CDR2 is SVGAGI. The CDR3 contains 14 residues. CDR3 nucleotides: TGTGCCAGTAGTCTACAGGGGTCCTACAAAGAGCAGTTCCTC. This translates into CASSLQGSYKEQFL.

This clonotype is a singleton in its sample. A much bigger clone sits one base away, suggesting this may be a read error. The V and J genes are TRBV11-2 and TRBJ2-6; D not certain. There are 15 residues in the CDR3. The germline V gene encodes CDR1 SGHAT and CDR2 FQNNGV. This chain's CDR3 is CTTQLPRSGANVLTF. In DNA form, the CDR3 reads TGTACCACCCAGCTGCCGCGCTCTGGGGCCAACGTCCTGACTTTC.

This chain connects TRBV29-1 to TRBJ2-5; unclear D gene. This CDR3 contains 15 residues. The V and J ends lost 2 bases and 5 bases respectively, with 18 bases between them. CDR1 SQVTM and CDR2 ANQGSEA come from the germline V gene. The CDR3 sequence is CSVESAAGRPETQYF. The CDR3 DNA is TGCAGCGTTGAATCCGCGGCAGGTAGACCGGAGACCCAGTACTTC.